This T cell receptor beta chain was profiled in a study of CD8+CD57+ T cells in acquired aplastic anemia. The CDR3 is 11 amino acids. V trimming: 5 bases; J trimming: 9 bases; junction bases outside the gene matches: 2. Germline CDR1 SGHRS, CDR2 YFSETQ. TCR beta VDJ and CDR3 profiling used genomic DNA as template. TCRdb passed the reads through MiXCR, listing each CDR3 protein once. The profile shows some 120,000 distinct CDR3 sequences, around 48% of them singletons. This clonotype was observed at least ten times. Sequenced input: sorted CD4+, CD8+, or CD8+CD57+ T cells (not recorded which) from PBMCs. The gene calls are TRBV5-1 and TRBJ2-1; 7 positions match TRBD2. The receptor was derived from a human donor in good health, serving as a control. The CDR3, as DNA: TGCGCCAGCAGGTGGGAGGGTGAGCAGTTCTTC. This sequence encodes CASRWEGEQFF. The full variable domain, in which reference TRBV5-1 and TRBJ2-1 provide the parts outside the CDR3, is KAGVTQTPRYLIKTRGQQVTLSCSPISGHRSVSWYQQTPGQGLQFLFEYFSETQRNKGNFPGRFSGRQFSNSRSEMNVSTLELGDSALYLCASRWEGEQFFGPGTRLTVL.